This T cell receptor (beta chain) was obtained from a study of tumor-infiltrating lymphocytes in oesophageal squamous cell carcinoma. Many counts were recorded for this clonotype. This CDR3 has 16 residues. Trimming stripped 2 bases from V and 0 bases from J, with 11 bases between. In TCRdb, the PCR reads were re-called with MiXCR into one record per CDR3 protein. This table has around 6,400 distinct CDR3 sequences, 14% to 15% appearing once. This chain links TRBV12-3 or TRBV12-4 with TRBJ1-5; no definite D call. The TCR sequence derives from a male donor with esophageal squamous cell carcinoma. The sequenced material came from esophageal tumor tissue. The CDR3 sequence: CASSLRSGDSNQPQHF. Written as DNA, the CDR3 is TGTGCCAGCAGTTTAAGATCAGGCGATAGCAATCAGCCCCAGCATTTT.